The rows below give T cell receptor beta chains drawn from one sample of a study of beta chain features in type 1 diabetes. Measured with immunoSEQ multiplex PCR; TCRdb has only the in-frame clones, and not every one. In the table there are about 320,000 clones, about 14% of which are singletons. Sequenced material: central memory CD4+ T cells from blood. Receptor source: a man in his thirties or forties in good health. Both conserved end residues are part of each CDR3. A D gene is named only where the DNA matches it firmly. The size field is filled for only some rows; it gives once, few, many or a size class.

TGTGCCAGCAGGGATGTACTGAACACCGGGGAGCTGTTTTTT,CASRDVLNTGELFF,-,TRBV2,many,TRBJ2-2
TGTGCCAGCATCCCCGACTCGAACACAGATACGCAGTATTTT,CASIPDSNTDTQYF,-,TRBV6-5,-,TRBJ2-3
TGTGCCAGTAGTTCACCTCATGGACAGGGAAGCGTCTCCTACAATGAGCAGTTCTTC,CASSSPHGQGSVSYNEQFF,TRBD1,TRBV19,few,TRBJ2-1
TGTGCCAGCAGCCCGAGCGGGGGGTACACAGATACGCAGTATTTT,CASSPSGGYTDTQYF,TRBD2,TRBV7-2,-,TRBJ2-3
TGTGCCAGCAGCGTCGGGAGCGGACCCACAGATACGCAGTATTTT,CASSVGSGPTDTQYF,-,TRBV5-4,few,TRBJ2-3
TGCAGCGTTGATTTACAGAGGAACACTGAAGCTTTCTTT,CSVDLQRNTEAFF,-,TRBV29-1,few,TRBJ1-1
TGTGCCAGCAGTTACGCGGGACAGGGGGCGTCGGGGACCCAGTACTTC,CASSYAGQGASGTQYF,TRBD1,TRBV6-5,-,TRBJ2-5
TGTGCCAGCAGTCTACACAGGGTTGGAAACACTGAAGCTTTCTTT,CASSLHRVGNTEAFF,-,TRBV28,few,TRBJ1-1
TGTGCCAGCTCACCGACACAGGGCATGTGGCAAGAGACCCAGTACTTC,CASSPTQGMWQETQYF,-,TRBV18,-,TRBJ2-5
TGTGCCAGCAGTGAAGGGAGGGGGGGATACAATGAGCAGTTCTTC,CASSEGRGGYNEQFF,-,TRBV2,few,TRBJ2-1
TGTGCCAGTACAAGGACAGTTAATGAAAAACTGTTTTTT,CASTRTVNEKLFF,-,TRBV19,many,TRBJ1-4
TGTGCCAGTAGCAGAAGGACAGGGCCGGACTACGAGCAGTACTTC,CASSRRTGPDYEQYF,TRBD1,TRBV19,once,TRBJ2-7
TGTGCCAGCAGCTTAGCGTGGTTGGCTTTCTTT,CASSLAWLAFF,-,TRBV7-2,few,TRBJ1-1
TGCGCCAGCAGACACGGGACTTCTGGAAGGACCGGGGAGCTGTTTTTT,CASRHGTSGRTGELFF,-,TRBV5-1,few,TRBJ2-2
TGTGCCAGCTCCGGGACTTTCGTGGAGACCCAGTACTTC,CASSGTFVETQYF,-,TRBV28,many,TRBJ2-5
TGTGCCAGCAGACTGGGGGGCGTCAACCCCACAGATACGCAGTATTTT,CASRLGGVNPTDTQYF,-,TRBV28,few,TRBJ2-3
TGTGCCAGCAGTGTTGAGACAGGGGCCGAGCAGTACTTC,CASSVETGAEQYF,TRBD1,TRBV6-1,few,TRBJ2-7
TGCGCCAGCAGCTTGACTCCAATGGGATACGAGCAGTACTTC,CASSLTPMGYEQYF,-,TRBV5-1,-,TRBJ2-7
TGTGCCAGCAGTGAACTCGTAGGGGGTGGAGAGACCCAGTACTTC,CASSELVGGGETQYF,-,TRBV2,-,TRBJ2-5
TGTGCATATGGACAGGCCGCGAACACTGAAGCTTTCTTT,CAYGQAANTEAFF,TRBD1,TRBV30,few,TRBJ1-1
TGTGCCAGCAGCCCTCGGGGGCGAAACTATGGCTACACCTTC,CASSPRGRNYGYTF,-,TRBV7-9,few,TRBJ1-2
TGTGCCAGCAGCCCCTCCGCCCGGGGGGTCACTGAAGCTTTCTTT,CASSPSARGVTEAFF,-,TRBV9,-,TRBJ1-1
TGTGCCAGCAGCTTAAGGTTGCACCACACTGAAGCTTTCTTT,CASSLRLHHTEAFF,-,TRBV5-6,-,TRBJ1-1
TGTGCCAGCACGGGAGGAGGAGGGGTGTTTTTT,CASTGGGGVFF,-,TRBV6-1,-,TRBJ1-4
TGTGCCAGCTTACCCTCAGGGGGACTCATGAACACTGAAGCTTTCTTT,CASLPSGGLMNTEAFF,TRBD1,TRBV18,-,TRBJ1-1
TGTGCCAGCAGCTTAGACGGAGGGGGCAGCTACGAGCAGTACTTC,CASSLDGGGSYEQYF,-,TRBV7-8,-,TRBJ2-7
TGTGCCAGCAGACGGAGCACTGAAGCTTTCTTT,CASRRSTEAFF,-,TRBV25-1,-,TRBJ1-1
TGTGCCTGGAGTGTTGGGACTAGCATCTATGAGCAGTTCTTC,CAWSVGTSIYEQFF,TRBD2,TRBV30,few,TRBJ2-1
TGCGCCAGCAGCCAAGTAGGCGGAAGGGGGGGCTCCTACGAGCAGTACTTC,CASSQVGGRGGSYEQYF,-,TRBV4-1,-,TRBJ2-7
TGTGCCAGCAGCAGAGACAGGGTCGGGAATCAGCCCCAGCATTTT,CASSRDRVGNQPQHF,TRBD1,TRBV27,few,TRBJ1-5
TGTGCCAGCAGCTTTTCCTTAGTTTCCTACGAGCAGTACTTC,CASSFSLVSYEQYF,-,TRBV5-4,few,TRBJ2-7
TGTGCCAGCAGCTTAGCCGGCCTGGGCACTGAAGCTTTCTTT,CASSLAGLGTEAFF,-,TRBV7-9,-,TRBJ1-1
TGTGCCAGCAGCCAAACCGGGTACTCCTACAATGAGCAGTTCTTC,CASSQTGYSYNEQFF,-,TRBV7-9,few,TRBJ2-1
TGCGCCAGCAGCCTCAGGACGGAGGGCACAGATACGCAGTATTTT,CASSLRTEGTDTQYF,-,TRBV4-1,few,TRBJ2-3
TGTGCCAGCTCCAGGGAAGAGAGGAATGAGCAGTTCTTC,CASSREERNEQFF,-,TRBV6-4,-,TRBJ2-1
TGTGCCAGCAGCTTAGAGCGGGTCCCGAAAAACATTCAGTACTTC,CASSLERVPKNIQYF,-,TRBV7-8,few,TRBJ2-4
TGTGCCAGCAGCCGGGGGACAGTAGCTTACGAGCAGTACTTC,CASSRGTVAYEQYF,-,TRBV7-2,-,TRBJ2-7
TGTGCCAGCTCCCCCGGGGGGGGCGGAACCTACGAGCAGTACTTC,CASSPGGGGTYEQYF,TRBD2,TRBV18,once,TRBJ2-7
TGCGCCAGCAGCCAAGGGGGACTAGCGGGAGGGCCTTTAGATACGCAGTATTTT,CASSQGGLAGGPLDTQYF,TRBD2,TRBV4-1,-,TRBJ2-3
TGTGCCAGCAGCTTGCAGAGGCAACAAGAGACCCAGTACTTC,CASSLQRQQETQYF,-,TRBV7-9,-,TRBJ2-5
TGTGCCAGTAGTTCCCTTCGTTCGGCTAGCGGGAGTCGGGCGAACACCGGGGAGCTGTTTTTT,CASSSLRSASGSRANTGELFF,TRBD2,TRBV19,-,TRBJ2-2
TGTGCCAGCAGCTTAAGACAGGGGACGAACACCGGGGAGCTGTTTTTT,CASSLRQGTNTGELFF,TRBD1,TRBV7-9,-,TRBJ2-2
TGTGCCAGCAGCGTAACGGGAGCAACTGAGCAGTTCTTC,CASSVTGATEQFF,-,TRBV9,few,TRBJ2-1
TGTGCCAGTAGTGCCGAGGTCCCAGCTGAAGCTTTCTTT,CASSAEVPAEAFF,-,TRBV19,few,TRBJ1-1
TGTGCCAGCAGTGCAAACAGGGTTGGCTACACCTTC,CASSANRVGYTF,-,TRBV6-1,-,TRBJ1-2
TGCGCCAGCACCCCCCGCGGGCGTAGGGATGAAAAACTGTTTTTT,CASTPRGRRDEKLFF,-,TRBV5-1,-,TRBJ1-4
TGTGCCATCAGTGGGACTAGTTCAGAGACCCAGTACTTC,CAISGTSSETQYF,TRBD2,TRBV10-3,few,TRBJ2-5
TGTGCCAGCAGCTTAGATACGCGTCTAGCGGGAGTTGAAGATGAGCAGTTCTTC,CASSLDTRLAGVEDEQFF,TRBD2,TRBV11-3,few,TRBJ2-1
TGTGCCAGCAGCTGGGATGGGGGCTCGGTTGGAAACACCATATATTTT,CASSWDGGSVGNTIYF,-,TRBV7-2,-,TRBJ1-3
TGTGCCAGTAGTATCCGGGGATCCGGGGCCAACGTCCTGACTTTC,CASSIRGSGANVLTF,-,TRBV19,-,TRBJ2-6
TGCAGCACAGGGACTAGCGGGAGTTGGAAAGAGACCCAGTACTTC,CSTGTSGSWKETQYF,TRBD2,TRBV29-1,-,TRBJ2-5
TGTGCCAGCAGCCAAGTTCTGAACACTGAAGCTTTCTTT,CASSQVLNTEAFF,-,TRBV5-4,-,TRBJ1-1
TGTGCCAGCTCACCATCCGCGGGGGAAACAGCCAAAAACATTCAGTACTTC,CASSPSAGETAKNIQYF,TRBD2,TRBV18,-,TRBJ2-4